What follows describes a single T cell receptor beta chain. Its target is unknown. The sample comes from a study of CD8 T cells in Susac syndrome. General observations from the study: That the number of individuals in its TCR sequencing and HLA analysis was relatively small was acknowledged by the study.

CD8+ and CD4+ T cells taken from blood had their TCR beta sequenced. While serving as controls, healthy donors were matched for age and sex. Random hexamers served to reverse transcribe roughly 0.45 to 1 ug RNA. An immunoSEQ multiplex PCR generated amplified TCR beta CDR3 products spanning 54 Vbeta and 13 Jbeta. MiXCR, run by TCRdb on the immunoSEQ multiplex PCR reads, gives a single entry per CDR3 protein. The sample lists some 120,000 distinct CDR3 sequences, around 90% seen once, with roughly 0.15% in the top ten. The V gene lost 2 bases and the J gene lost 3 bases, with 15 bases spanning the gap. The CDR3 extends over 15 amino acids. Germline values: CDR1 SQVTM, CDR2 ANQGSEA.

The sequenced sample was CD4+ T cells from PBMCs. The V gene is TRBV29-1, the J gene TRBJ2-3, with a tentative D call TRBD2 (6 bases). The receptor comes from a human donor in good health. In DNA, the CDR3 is TGCAGCGTTGAAAGCATCCAGCGGGCAACAGATACGCAGTATTTT. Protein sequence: CSVESIQRATDTQYF.